This TCR beta chain was obtained from a study of blood T cell repertoires in COVID-19. Looking at the study overall: The United States, Italy and Spain were the sources of the acute and convalescent COVID-19 samples. PBMCs, B-cell-depleted T cells, or T cells were the source of the cDNA or gDNA that made up the material.

In the original analysis: Amplification with reference gene primers provided the estimates of nucleated cell counts. This table comes from immunoSEQ multiplex PCR, and its TCRdb copy is limited to in-frame clones, with some not included. That table furnishes V, J and clone size, whereas the DNA furnished D and trimming. The sample has some 42,000 clones, about three quarters seen once. The ends lost 10 bases at V and 3 bases at J; junction bases unmatched: 8. Germline CDR1 is LNHDA and CDR2 is SQIVND (reference sequence). The CDR3 is made up of 14 amino acids. The receptor was derived from a woman in her 70s with acute or convalescent COVID-19. Sequenced material: peripheral blood. The chain uses TRBV19 and TRBJ1-4; 7 nucleotides align to TRBD1. Written as DNA, the CDR3 is TGTGCCACGGGGCCGGGACAGCCTAATGAAAAACTGTTTTTT. Amino acids: CATGPGQPNEKLFF.